In its sample, the clone carrying this T cell receptor beta chain was seen a few times. Trimming stripped 7 bases from V and 6 bases from J, with 10 bases between. Germline V gene sequence: CDR1 MNHNS, CDR2 SASEGT. This CDR3 is 12 amino acids long. The data derive from a study of beta chain features in type 1 diabetes. Since all of the isolated RNA was reverse transcribed, expressed TCRB transcripts were what got sequenced. The assay was immunoSEQ multiplex PCR, and TCRdb's table has in-frame clones only and misses some. The sample lists some 300,000 clones; about 7.8% were seen once. This TCR was recovered from a woman younger than 35 in good health. V gene TRBV6-1 combines with J gene TRBJ2-1; maybe TRBD1 (6 bases). Sequencing used central memory CD4+ T cells from blood. The CDR3 loop reads CASTGTPNEQFF. Written as DNA, the CDR3 is TGTGCCAGCACCGGGACACCCAATGAGCAGTTCTTC.